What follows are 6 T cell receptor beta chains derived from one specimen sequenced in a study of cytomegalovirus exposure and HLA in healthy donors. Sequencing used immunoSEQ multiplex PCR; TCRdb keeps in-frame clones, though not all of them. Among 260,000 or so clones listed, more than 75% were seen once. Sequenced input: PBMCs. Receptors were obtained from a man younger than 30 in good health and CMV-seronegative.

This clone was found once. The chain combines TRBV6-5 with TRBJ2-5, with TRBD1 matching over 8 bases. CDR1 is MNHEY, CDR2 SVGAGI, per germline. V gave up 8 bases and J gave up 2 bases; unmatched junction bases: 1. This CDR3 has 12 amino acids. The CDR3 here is CASRDRQETQYF. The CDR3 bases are TGTGCCAGCCGGGACAGGCAAGAGACCCAGTACTTC.

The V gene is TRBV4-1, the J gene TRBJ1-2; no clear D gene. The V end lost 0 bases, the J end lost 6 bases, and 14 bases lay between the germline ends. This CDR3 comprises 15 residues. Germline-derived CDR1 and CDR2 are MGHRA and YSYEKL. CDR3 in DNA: TGCGCCAGCAGCCAAGATTTTGGAGGGTCGAATGGCTACACCTTC. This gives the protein CASSQDFGGSNGYTF.

DNA of the CDR3: TGCGCCAGCAGCTGGGGACTAGCGGCCTACGAGCAGTACTTC. This codes for CASSWGLAAYEQYF. The chain is built from TRBV5-1 and TRBJ2-7; 11 positions match TRBD2. J gave up 2 bases and V 3 bases, and 1 base lay outside the gene matches. The CDR3 consists of 14 residues. Germline CDR1 SGHRS, CDR2 YFSETQ.

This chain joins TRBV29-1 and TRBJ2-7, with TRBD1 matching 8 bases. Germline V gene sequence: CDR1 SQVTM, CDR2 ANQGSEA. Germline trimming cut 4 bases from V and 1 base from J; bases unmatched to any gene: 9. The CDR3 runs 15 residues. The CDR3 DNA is TGCAGCGTTGGGACAGGGTTTCGTGGGTCCTACGAGCAGTACTTC. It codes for CSVGTGFRGSYEQYF.

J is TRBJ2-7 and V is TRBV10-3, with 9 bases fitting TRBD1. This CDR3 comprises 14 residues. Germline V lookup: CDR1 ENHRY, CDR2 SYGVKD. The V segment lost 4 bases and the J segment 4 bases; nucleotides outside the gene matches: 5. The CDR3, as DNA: TGTGCCATCAGTGGGGGGACAGGGAATTACGAGCAGTACTTC. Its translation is CAISGGTGNYEQYF.

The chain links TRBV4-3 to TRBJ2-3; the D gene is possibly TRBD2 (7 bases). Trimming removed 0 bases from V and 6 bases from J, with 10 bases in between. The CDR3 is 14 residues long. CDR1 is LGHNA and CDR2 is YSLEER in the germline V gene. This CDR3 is CASSQERGADTQYF. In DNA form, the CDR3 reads TGCGCCAGCAGCCAAGAACGGGGGGCGGATACGCAGTATTTT.